A selection of T cell receptor beta chains follows, all from one sample in a study of early T cells in non-severe SARS-CoV-2 infection. TCRdb re-derived calls from the 5' RACE reads in MiXCR, one entry per CDR3 protein. Among approximately 22,000 distinct CDR3 sequences, approximately 5.8% were seen once, and the ten largest hold 14%. Material: whole blood, obtained at baseline. These TCRs come from an adult who was a healthcare worker with PCR-confirmed SARS-CoV-2 infection or an uninfected control (not recorded which). Both conserved end residues are trimmed from each CDR3. Each record gives: D gene, J gene, V gene, CDR3 protein. The D gene is left open where the match is weak.

- TRBJ1-1 TRBV12-3/TRBV12-4 ASILRTGRTEAF
- TRBJ2-7 TRBV6-5 ASSRDSGNEQY
- TRBJ1-6 TRBV2 ASSGTRRSNSPLH
- TRBJ1-1 TRBV6-2/TRBV6-3 ASSYNLWRTGLTEAF
- TRBJ2-5 TRBV7-6 ASSQDMRETQY
- TRBJ2-5 TRBV7-8 ASSPGIGGTQY
- TRBJ2-3 TRBV10-3 AISDLTVLDTQY
- TRBJ1-5 TRBV7-3 ASSSSHTQPQH
TRBD1 TRBJ1-2 TRBV28 ASSFGDRAYGYT
TRBD1 TRBJ2-7 TRBV7-9 ASSSDREVAYEQY
- TRBJ1-2 TRBV30 AWTWGAANYGYT